One sample yielded the 32 T cell receptor beta chains listed below, sequenced in a study of response to subunit inactivated influenza vaccine. MiXCR, run by TCRdb on the RT-PCR reads, gives a single entry per CDR3 protein. The top ten hold around 13% of the sample, which has under 550,000 distinct CDR3 sequences, 6% to 9% seen once. Sequences were derived from PBMCs from blood, sampled less than 25 months after vaccination. The receptors were sampled from a man aged 45-69 years who received an inactivated influenza vaccine.

V and J are TRBV4-2 and TRBJ2-7; perhaps TRBD1 as D (6 bases). The germline V gene has CDR1 LGHNA and CDR2 YNFKEQ. The germline V and J ends were trimmed by 1 base and 2 bases, with 12 bases remaining between them. The CDR3 totals 15 residues. CDR3 in DNA: TGTGCCAGCAGCCAAGCCGGGGACAAGACCTACGAGCAGTACTTC. Translation: CASSQAGDKTYEQYF.

This clonotype has only a few counts. V gene TRBV29-1 combines with J gene TRBJ2-7; D gene ambiguous. CDR1 is SQVTM and CDR2 is ANQGSEA in the germline V gene. V dropped 7 bases and J dropped 9 bases, with 19 bases sitting between them. CDR3 length: 12 residues. The CDR3 loop reads CSAEETVGGQYF. In DNA, the CDR3 is TGCAGCGCCGAGGAGACCGTGGGCGGGCAGTACTTC.

This clonotype was recorded a few times. The gene calls are TRBV20-1 and TRBJ1-2; D is uncertain. Germline loops: CDR1 DFQATT, CDR2 SNEGSKA (reference sequence). V lost 4 bases to trimming and J lost 3 bases, with 15 bases between them. The CDR3 spans 14 residues. The CDR3 reads CSAIGPVSYYGYTF. The CDR3 bases are TGCAGTGCTATCGGACCCGTCTCGTACTATGGCTACACCTTC.

J is TRBJ2-5 and V is TRBV11-2, with TRBD2 matching over 14 bases. Trimming cost V 4 bases and J 4 bases; bases outside gene matches: 11. Germline lookup yields CDR1 SGHAT and CDR2 FQNNGV. This CDR3 is built from 18 residues. The CDR3 region is CASSSPPGTSGRRETQYF. The CDR3 bases are TGTGCCAGCAGCTCGCCTCCTGGGACTAGCGGGAGACGAGAGACCCAGTACTTC.

This clonotype has at least ten counts. V is TRBV19 and J is TRBJ2-1; D may match TRBD1 or TRBD2 (5 bases each). The germline V and J ends were trimmed by 1 base and 9 bases, with 13 bases remaining between them. Germline V gene data show CDR1 as LNHDA and CDR2 as SQIVND (reference sequence). The CDR3 extends over 14 amino acids. CDR3: CASSIVGDAREQFF. CDR3 DNA: TGTGCCAGTAGTATAGTTGGGGACGCGCGTGAGCAGTTCTTC.

This clonotype showed up many times. The chain has TRBV20-1 and TRBJ2-1, with a tentative D call TRBD2 (5 bases). V gave up 2 bases and J gave up 4 bases, with 9 bases separating them. Germline V CDR1 and CDR2: DFQATT, SNEGSKA (reference sequence). The CDR3 covers 13 residues. CDR3 amino acids: CSARSPGYNEQFF. The CDR3, as DNA: TGCAGTGCTAGAAGTCCGGGATACAATGAGCAGTTCTTC.

V gene TRBV28 combines with J gene TRBJ2-1; tentatively, D is TRBD2 (5 bases). Germline CDR1 and CDR2: MDHEN and SYDVKM. The CDR3 consists of 15 residues. The V end was cut by 2 bases, the J end by 0 bases, with 8 bases between. CDR3 coding DNA: TGTGCCAGCAGTTTAGACTACCTCTCCTACAATGAGCAGTTCTTC. Amino acids: CASSLDYLSYNEQFF.

The rearrangement uses TRBV27 and TRBJ1-2, with D uncertain. The V gene lost 1 base and the J gene lost 3 bases, with 6 bases spanning the gap. The V gene's germline CDR1 is MNHEY and CDR2 SMNVEV (reference sequence). The CDR3 runs 13 residues. The CDR3 spells CASSLYGDYGYTF. DNA for the CDR3: TGTGCCAGCAGTTTATACGGGGACTATGGCTACACCTTC.

This rearrangement joins TRBV12-3 or TRBV12-4 to TRBJ1-5; no firm D call. The CDR3 is 10 amino acids. V lost 6 bases and J 7 bases, leaving 4 bases between the germline ends. The CDR3 region is CASRGQPQHF. As DNA, the CDR3 is TGTGCCAGCAGGGGACAGCCCCAGCATTTT.

This clonotype has a handful of counts. This rearrangement joins TRBV4-1 to TRBJ2-1; 9 nucleotides line up with TRBD2. The germline V gene has CDR1 MGHRA and CDR2 YSYEKL. J lost 9 bases, V lost 5 bases, and 11 bases had no gene match. This CDR3 region has 15 residues. The CDR3 DNA sequence: TGCGCCAGCAGCATCGGACTCCAGCGGGAGGTTGAGCAGTTCTTC. This gives the protein CASSIGLQREVEQFF.

This clonotype was detected a few times. CDR3 in DNA: TGCAGTGCTAGAGCGGCAACAAAGGCGAACACCGGGGAGCTGTTTTTT. Translating it yields CSARAATKANTGELFF. The rearrangement uses TRBV20-1 and TRBJ2-2, with no clear D. The CDR3 is 16 amino acids. Germline CDR1 and CDR2: DFQATT and SNEGSKA (reference sequence). Trimming stripped 1 base from V and 0 bases from J, with 12 bases between.

The chain recombines TRBV6-5 with TRBJ2-7; D ambiguous. The CDR3 sequence is 18 residues long. Trimming stripped 0 bases from V and 0 bases from J, with 18 bases between. Looked up from germline, CDR1 is MNHEY and CDR2 is SVGAGI. The CDR3 sequence: CASSYSKVKRDPSYEQYF. DNA of the CDR3: TGTGCCAGCAGTTACTCGAAGGTAAAACGTGACCCCTCCTACGAGCAGTACTTC.

This clonotype was found a few times. This chain uses TRBV6-5 with TRBJ1-1; maybe TRBD1 (5 bases). The germline V gene encodes CDR1 MNHEY and CDR2 SVGAGI. The V end was cut by 0 bases, the J end by 6 bases, with 11 bases between. The CDR3 runs 14 residues. In DNA, the CDR3 is TGTGCCAGCAGTTACTCTCGAGGGGCCCCTGAAGCTTTCTTT. As protein: CASSYSRGAPEAFF.

This clonotype was counted ten times or more. V is TRBV12-3 or TRBV12-4 and J is TRBJ2-1; 14 nucleotides line up with TRBD2. This CDR3 is built from 17 residues. V was pared by 5 bases and J by 4 bases, with 7 bases of the junction left unmatched. Written as DNA, the CDR3 is TGTGCCAGCAGTCCCTGGACTAGCGGGGGGAGTTACAATGAGCAGTTCTTC. This sequence encodes CASSPWTSGGSYNEQFF.

This clonotype occurred many times. The chain is built from TRBV15 and TRBJ2-1, with D perhaps matching TRBD1 (6 bases). Per the germline V gene, CDR1 is LNHNV and CDR2 is YYDKDF (reference sequence). The CDR3 consists of 15 residues. V lost 1 base to trimming and J lost 2 bases, with 9 bases between them. Here the CDR3 DNA reads TGTGCCACCAGCAGAGCTCAGGGGACCTACAATGAGCAGTTCTTC. Translation: CATSRAQGTYNEQFF.

V gene TRBV4-3 combines with J gene TRBJ2-7; D may correspond to TRBD1 or TRBD2 (5 bases each). This CDR3 has 14 amino acids. Germline CDR1 LGHNA, CDR2 YSLEER. The germline V and J ends were trimmed by 1 base and 4 bases, with 11 bases remaining between them. CDR3 sequence: CASSQVRGVYEQYF. The CDR3 DNA is TGCGCCAGCAGCCAAGTAAGAGGGGTTTACGAGCAGTACTTC.

This clonotype has a handful of counts. This chain links TRBV4-1 with TRBJ2-3; possibly TRBD2 for D (5 bases). The CDR3 runs 15 residues. With 6 bases removed from V and 0 bases from J, the gap between germline ends came to 13 bases. Germline V gene lookup returns CDR1 MGHRA and CDR2 YSYEKL. Written as DNA, the CDR3 is TGCGCCAGCAGTCCCCGCGGGCGGAGCACAGATACGCAGTATTTT. Its translation: CASSPRGRSTDTQYF.

At least ten counts were recorded for this clonotype. The chain carries TRBV20-1 and TRBJ1-2; 7 bases align to TRBD1. Trimming cost V 4 bases and J 0 bases; bases outside gene matches: 8. This CDR3 comprises 15 residues. Germline CDR1 DFQATT, CDR2 SNEGSKA (reference sequence). The CDR3 DNA reads as TGCAGTGCTATCCCTACAGGACAGGCTAACTATGGCTACACCTTC. Encoded protein: CSAIPTGQANYGYTF.

The chain combines TRBV2 with TRBJ2-3; D is unclear. V was pared by 4 bases and J by 2 bases, with 13 bases between. There are 15 residues in the CDR3. Germline loops: CDR1 SNHLY, CDR2 FYNNEI. Here the CDR3 reads CASSARHHFTDTQYF. Here the CDR3 DNA reads TGTGCCAGCAGTGCTAGACACCATTTCACAGATACGCAGTATTTT.

By sample share, this clonotype is medium-sized. The chain links TRBV29-1 to TRBJ2-1; the match to TRBD2 covers 11 bases. Unmatched junction bases numbered 2, after V lost 6 bases and J lost 4 bases. This CDR3 is 13 amino acids long. The V gene's germline CDR1 is SQVTM and CDR2 ANQGSEA. CDR3 bases: TGCAGCGTCCGACTAGCGGGGTACAATGAGCAGTTCTTC. Amino acids: CSVRLAGYNEQFF.

The V and J genes are TRBV18 and TRBJ2-4; 7 bases fit TRBD1. CDR3 length equals 16 residues. J was trimmed by 3 bases and V by 3 bases; bases with no gene match: 8. Per the germline V gene, CDR1 is KGHSH and CDR2 is LQKENI. Written as DNA, the CDR3 is TGTGCCAGCTCACCGGCAGGACAGGTCGGCAAAAACATTCAGTACTTC. Its protein is CASSPAGQVGKNIQYF.

This clonotype was seen at least ten times. V usage is TRBV7-9 and J usage is TRBJ2-3, with 9 bases identical to TRBD2. V gave up 3 bases and J gave up 3 bases; unmatched junction bases: 1. CDR1 is SEHNR, CDR2 FQNEAQ, per germline (reference sequence). This CDR3 is 14 amino acids long. CDR3 DNA: TGTGCCAGCAGCTTGACTAGCGGTACAGATACGCAGTATTTT. Amino acid sequence: CASSLTSGTDTQYF. Based on the CDR3 plus reference TRBV7-9 and TRBJ2-3, the full variable domain is DTGVSQNPRHKITKRGQNVTFRCDPISEHNRLYWYRQTLGQGPEFLTYFQNEAQLEKSRLLSDRFSAERPKGSFSTLEIQRTEQGDSAMYLCASSLTSGTDTQYFGPGTRLTVL.

This clonotype was detected only a few times. The chain combines TRBV10-3 with TRBJ2-3; unclear D gene. Trimming took 5 bases from V and 2 from J, leaving 11 bases between them. This CDR3 spans 14 amino acids. Per the germline V gene, CDR1 is ENHRY and CDR2 is SYGVKD. CDR3: CAISLPDTTDTQYF. CDR3 coding DNA: TGTGCCATCAGTCTCCCGGATACCACAGATACGCAGTATTTT.

This clonotype came up a few times. The chain employs TRBV28 and TRBJ1-3; no reliable D call. There are 20 residues in the CDR3. The ends were cut back, 5 bases at V and 4 bases at J, with 30 bases in the middle. Germline CDR1 MDHEN, CDR2 SYDVKM. This CDR3 reads CASSPRGSDRAYRLGNTIYF. The DNA of the CDR3 is TGTGCCAGCAGTCCCCGAGGGAGTGATAGGGCTTATCGTCTCGGAAACACCATATATTTT.

Comment on this clonotype: A read error is possible here, since a much larger clone lies one base away. CDR3 nucleotides: TGTGCCAGCAGTTACTCGCGGACTAGCGGGGGAAGGACAGATACGCAGTATTTT. As protein: CASSYSRTSGGRTDTQYF. The rearrangement links TRBV6-5 to TRBJ2-3; 13 bases are a match to TRBD2. From germline, CDR1 is MNHEY and CDR2 SVGAGI. This CDR3 has 18 amino acids. Trimming removed 0 bases from V and 3 bases from J; junction bases left unmatched: 6.

The chain joins TRBV20-1 to TRBJ2-3; D might be TRBD2 (5 bases). This CDR3 contains 13 residues. Trimming pared 8 bases from V and 2 bases from J, leaving 14 bases between. CDR1 and CDR2 from the germline V gene are DFQATT and SNEGSKA (reference sequence). DNA of the CDR3: TGCAGTCCAGGACGAGCGGACACAGATACGCAGTATTTT. This sequence encodes CSPGRADTDTQYF.

This clonotype was detected only a few times. The J gene is TRBJ2-6, the V gene TRBV25-1, with a weak D call TRBD2 (6 bases). The V end was cut by 6 bases, the J end by 0 bases, with 15 bases between. From germline, CDR1 is MGHDK and CDR2 SYGVNS. CDR3 size: 17 residues. The CDR3: CASRGTLKSSGANVLTF. Written as DNA, the CDR3 is TGTGCCAGCAGGGGGACTTTAAAGAGCTCTGGGGCCAACGTCCTGACTTTC. The variable domain in full, with the rest retrieved from reference TRBV25-1 and TRBJ2-6, is EADIYQTPRYLVIGTGKKITLECSQTMGHDKMYWYQQDPGMELHLIHYSYGVNSTEKGDLSSESTVSRIRTEHFPLTLESARPSHTSQYLCASRGTLKSSGANVLTFGAGSRLTVL.

V and J are TRBV12-3 or TRBV12-4 and TRBJ2-7, with 8 bases fitting TRBD1. Losses at the gene ends were 5 bases for V and 4 bases for J; bases not matched to a gene: 7. This CDR3 is 14 amino acids long. CDR3 bases: TGTGCCAGCAGTCCCGGGACAGGAAGATACGAGCAGTACTTC. It specifies CASSPGTGRYEQYF.

This clonotype was counted ten times or more. The chain uses TRBV4-3 and TRBJ2-2, with D perhaps matching TRBD1 or TRBD2 (6 bases each). CDR3 length: 17 residues. The ends were cut back, 4 bases at V and 4 bases at J, with 19 bases in the middle. Germline CDR1 and CDR2: LGHNA and YSLEER. CDR3 bases: TGCGCCAGCAGCCGGGGCGGGACACGTAGTGTCACCGGGGAGCTGTTTTTT. Translation: CASSRGGTRSVTGELFF.

This clonotype appeared a few times. The V call is TRBV20-1, the J call TRBJ1-1; TRBD1 matches 7 bases. The germline gives CDR1 DFQATT, CDR2 SNEGSKA (reference sequence). This CDR3 region has 10 residues. Losses at the gene ends were 5 bases for V and 14 bases for J; bases not matched to a gene: 8. Written as DNA, the CDR3 is TGCAGTGCTTTAGTACAGGGGCACTTCTTT. It translates to CSALVQGHFF.

The rearrangement uses TRBV5-1 and TRBJ2-1, with 11 positions matching TRBD2. The CDR3 is 16 amino acids. J gave up 6 bases and V 7 bases, and 12 bases lay outside the gene matches. Germline V gene data show CDR1 as SGHRS and CDR2 as YFSETQ. In DNA, the CDR3 is TGCGCCAGCGTTGGGACTAGCGGAGCCCCCTCCAATGAGCAGTTCTTC. Translated: CASVGTSGAPSNEQFF.

The genes are TRBV14 and TRBJ2-5; D is possibly TRBD2 (6 bases). This CDR3 spans 16 amino acids. CDR1 and CDR2 (germline): SGHDN, FVKESK. Trimming took off 3 bases at V and 3 bases at J, with 17 bases between the two ends. CDR3 DNA: TGTGCCAGCAGCCACCGTCGAAGCGGGTTGAAAGAGACCCAGTACTTC. Translating gives CASSHRRSGLKETQYF.